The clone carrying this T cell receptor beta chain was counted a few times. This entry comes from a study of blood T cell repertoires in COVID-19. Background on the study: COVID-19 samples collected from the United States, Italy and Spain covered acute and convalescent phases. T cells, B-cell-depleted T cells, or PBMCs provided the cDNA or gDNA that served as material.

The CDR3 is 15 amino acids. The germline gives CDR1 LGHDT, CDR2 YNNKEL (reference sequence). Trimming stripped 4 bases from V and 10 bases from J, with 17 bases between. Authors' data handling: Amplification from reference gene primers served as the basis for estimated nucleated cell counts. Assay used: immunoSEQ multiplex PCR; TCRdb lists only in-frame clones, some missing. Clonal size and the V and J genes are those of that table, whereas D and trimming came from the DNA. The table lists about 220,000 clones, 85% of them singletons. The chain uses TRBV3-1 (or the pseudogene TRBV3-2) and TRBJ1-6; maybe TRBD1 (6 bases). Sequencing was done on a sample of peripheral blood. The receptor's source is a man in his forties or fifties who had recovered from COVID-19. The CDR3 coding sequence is TGTGCCAGCAGCCCTTGGACAGAGGTGGGATCACCCCTCCACTTT. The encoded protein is CASSPWTEVGSPLHF.